These T cell receptor beta chains were read from a single sample in a study of blood T cell repertoires in COVID-19. Sequencing was performed with immunoSEQ multiplex PCR; in TCRdb, only in-frame clones are kept and a portion is missing. Of 70,000 to 80,000 clones listed, about four fifths are singletons. Specimen: peripheral blood. The receptors here all came from a woman older than 75 with acute or convalescent COVID-19. Both conserved end residues are part of each CDR3. Fields, in order: D gene, V gene, J gene, CDR3 protein. The D gene is left open where the match is weak.

TRBD2,TRBV7-9,TRBJ2-7,CASSIGLAAIYEQYF
-,TRBV7-2,TRBJ2-2,CASSLGGLSGELFF
TRBD2,TRBV6-5,TRBJ2-7,CASRNGLVGSYEQYF
-,TRBV12-3/TRBV12-4,TRBJ1-2,CASSPSGPYGYTF
TRBD2,TRBV2,TRBJ2-1,CASSNSGKSYNEQFF
-,TRBV5-1,TRBJ2-7,CASSLPTTGAYEQYF
-,TRBV19,TRBJ2-1,CASSLRGGGSSYNEQFF
-,TRBV11-3,TRBJ2-2,CASSLDLGAGTGELFF
-,TRBV12-3/TRBV12-4,TRBJ1-2,CASRIKGGYTF
TRBD1,TRBV18,TRBJ2-1,CASSPLGQGSSYNEQFF
TRBD2,TRBV2,TRBJ2-3,CASSRIPGASGDTQYF
-,TRBV5-1,TRBJ2-1,CASSLDRVYNEQFF
-,TRBV25-1,TRBJ1-2,CASSEDSRRGYTF
-,TRBV5-4,TRBJ1-6,CASSLVPVDSPLHF
TRBD1,TRBV28,TRBJ1-6,CASSRRLGQGNSPLHF
-,TRBV4-3,TRBJ1-3,CASSLAWGDTIYF
TRBD2,TRBV7-9,TRBJ2-1,CASSLTLAGVGGDEQFF
TRBD2,TRBV12-3/TRBV12-4,TRBJ2-7,CASSPGTSVFF
TRBD1,TRBV11-3,TRBJ2-2,CASSPRTGGSAGELFF
TRBD2,TRBV9,TRBJ2-7,CASSRRTSGSYEQYF
TRBD2,TRBV6-6,TRBJ2-1,CASSPWDRPGLAAMSSYNEQFF
TRBD2,TRBV5-1,TRBJ2-3,CASSLREGVGAQYF
TRBD2,TRBV2,TRBJ2-6,CASRGGTSGIFGANVLTF
-,TRBV6-2/TRBV6-3,TRBJ2-2,CASSYPLNRGGTGELFF
-,TRBV7-9,TRBJ2-3,CASRPGGADTQYF
-,TRBV6-6,TRBJ1-1,CASSYSEGNTEAFF
-,TRBV6-1,TRBJ1-3,CASSAQGGSSGNTIYF
-,TRBV28,TRBJ2-7,CASSSVTYEQYF
TRBD1,TRBV12-5,TRBJ1-2,CASGLLGTVYGYTF
-,TRBV9,TRBJ2-7,CASSGPGLSSYEQYF
TRBD2,TRBV5-3,TRBJ2-2,CARSLLAGVTGELFF
TRBD2,TRBV23-1,TRBJ2-2,CASSQSSRGLTDNTGELFF
TRBD2,TRBV27,TRBJ2-1,CASSLRTSGTNEQFF
-,TRBV18,TRBJ1-1,CASSELGGVTNTEAFF
-,TRBV19,TRBJ2-7,CASSGGSGSYEQYF
-,TRBV7-9,TRBJ2-7,CASSFAAAYEQYF
TRBD1,TRBV11-2,TRBJ2-7,CASSWVDRASYEQYF
-,TRBV5-1,TRBJ1-1,CASSYEVNTEAFF
TRBD1,TRBV28,TRBJ1-2,CASCWGVGGQRLYGYTF
TRBD1,TRBV6-2/TRBV6-3,TRBJ1-5,CASSGERQGAYQPQHF
TRBD2,TRBV7-9,TRBJ2-1,CASSLATTGLAGVGEQFF
-,TRBV6-5,TRBJ1-4,CASSYRGHFNEKLFF
TRBD2,TRBV6-5,TRBJ2-1,CASSYSLLGGGEQFF
-,TRBV28,TRBJ2-1,CASSSSSYNEQFF
TRBD2,TRBV30,TRBJ2-1,CAWSRGLAGDNEQFF
-,TRBV7-9,TRBJ1-1,CASSEAGYTEAFF
-,TRBV2,TRBJ2-5,CASSEALPAGETQYF
TRBD1,TRBV5-8,TRBJ1-2,CASSLWGQGSYGYTF
TRBD1,TRBV6-2/TRBV6-3,TRBJ1-1,CASSRTGRGTEAFF
TRBD1,TRBV9,TRBJ2-1,CASSVDFGTVDLGHEQFF
-,TRBV6-5,TRBJ2-1,CASSYAGNSYNEQFF
TRBD2,TRBV7-6,TRBJ2-2,CASSLGTSGSAGELFF
TRBD1,TRBV19,TRBJ1-1,CASSIIGATGLGTEAFF
-,TRBV3-1/TRBV3-2,TRBJ1-1,CASSQGQINTEAFF
-,TRBV9,TRBJ2-1,CASSVEGDRPYNEQFF
-,TRBV7-2,TRBJ2-7,CASRLAEGPYEQYF
-,TRBV18,TRBJ1-2,CASSPEGNGYTF
TRBD2,TRBV30,TRBJ2-3,CAWGPSGASTDTQYF
-,TRBV2,TRBJ2-1,CASSERWGDEQFF
TRBD1,TRBV19,TRBJ1-5,CASGTETLAQHF